The rows below give T cell receptor beta chains drawn from one sample of a study of T cell changes during pregnancy in multiple sclerosis. Profiled with immunoSEQ multiplex PCR; TCRdb holds only in-frame clones, not every one. Of around 17,000 clones in the sample, 95% to 97% were seen once. This material consisted of peripheral blood, taken in the third trimester of pregnancy. The source of these receptors is a female donor with multiple sclerosis, enrolled in a pregnancy study. CDR3s leave out the opening cysteine and the closing phenylalanine or tryptophan. D genes are given only for firm matches. The listing skips clone size in some rows; elsewhere it reads once, few, many or a size class.

clone size | D gene | V gene | CDR3 length | CDR3 protein
NA | NA | TRBV27 | 15 | ASSSSKLGPSTDTQY
NA | NA | TRBV19 | 11 | ASSYGQLYEQY
NA | NA | TRBV5-1 | 11 | ASSPQEGETQY
NA | TRBD2 | TRBV5-1 | 15 | ASSLALAVGYQETQY
NA | TRBD1 | TRBV28 | 14 | ASSAQQGKAGNTIY
NA | NA | TRBV28 | 12 | ASSSPGLNYGYT
NA | TRBD1 | TRBV15 | 15 | ATSRDTGQGAGYEQY
NA | TRBD1 | TRBV7-6 | 13 | ASSLGTVRNEKLF
once | TRBD1 | TRBV28 | 12 | ASSPGDREDTQY
NA | NA | TRBV19 | 16 | ASSPGSVGGWGNQPQH
NA | NA | TRBV18 | 16 | ASSEVTGTTSSGNTIY
NA | NA | TRBV20-1 | 9 | SATRTDTQY
once | TRBD1 | TRBV18 | 12 | ASSPYTGEAEQY
once | TRBD1 | TRBV7-9 | 15 | ASSLKSWTGYYEKLF
NA | NA | TRBV4-1 | 13 | ASSQDPNRYREQF
NA | TRBD1 | TRBV20-1 | 9 | SARTGGGYT
NA | NA | TRBV6-6 | 12 | ASSSQGSLDEQY
once | NA | TRBV4-2 | 13 | ASSRRHPTNEKLF
NA | NA | TRBV5-6 | 17 | ASSLEGGGQVSKDYEQY
NA | NA | TRBV5-1 | 12 | ASSLAATNEKLF
NA | TRBD1 | TRBV7-8 | 12 | ASSFTTGYYGYT
NA | TRBD1 | TRBV30 | 12 | AWSSITGAGELF
NA | NA | TRBV7-8 | 14 | ASSGRAGGSLNTIY
once | NA | TRBV18 | 12 | ASSPPLGTNEQY
NA | TRBD1 | TRBV19 | 10 | ASTQGANGYT
NA | TRBD2 | TRBV11-2 | 12 | ASSLAGGLYEQY
NA | TRBD2 | TRBV4-1 | 13 | ASSQLMGGRETQY
NA | TRBD1 | TRBV7-8 | 15 | ASSLQTGGGWTDTQY
NA | NA | TRBV19 | 12 | ASSTGKINQPQH
NA | TRBD1 | TRBV5-4 | 12 | ASSSQGTGNTIY
NA | NA | TRBV4-1 | 13 | ASSQGRGAHQPQH
NA | NA | TRBV19 | 11 | ASRPTDITEAF
NA | TRBD1 | TRBV7-7 | 11 | ASSERDRGTQF
NA | TRBD1 | TRBV27 | 11 | ASSFTGVGGYT
NA | NA | TRBV5-4 | 13 | ASSSRALSADTQY
NA | TRBD1 | TRBV5-4 | 12 | ASNDPGQGYEQY
NA | NA | TRBV7-2 | 14 | ASSFPRGNMNTEAF
once | NA | TRBV2 | 13 | ASSPTAGPNEKLF
NA | TRBD1 | TRBV5-1 | 13 | ASSPTGGRGYGYT
NA | TRBD1 | TRBV19 | 14 | ASRPIGTGAGNTIY
NA | TRBD2 | TRBV2 | 11 | ASSYSGNGELF
NA | NA | TRBV6-1 | 10 | ASREPLDGYT
NA | NA | TRBV7-9 | 17 | ASSLDDLSRGSSYNEQF
NA | NA | TRBV7-2 | 12 | ASRFGGRTSEQY
NA | NA | TRBV6-5 | 11 | ASSYEGNYGYT
NA | NA | TRBV29-1 | 11 | SVADTLNYGYT
NA | NA | TRBV4-1 | 12 | ASSQDPGGNTIY
NA | TRBD1 | TRBV18 | 14 | ASSPLGQGAIGELF
NA | TRBD1 | TRBV19 | 14 | ASSILQGASNQPQH
once | NA | TRBV28 | 15 | ASREVGGGGGAYEQY
NA | TRBD1 | TRBV2 | 18 | ASSERNRGQSGRQRGEQY
NA | NA | TRBV30 | 13 | AWSLGIATNEKLF
NA | NA | TRBV19 | 11 | ASSTRDQETQY
NA | NA | TRBV5-1 | 14 | ASSVALSPTNEKLF